The rows below give T cell receptor beta chains drawn from one sample of a study of blood T cell repertoires in COVID-19. Using immunoSEQ multiplex PCR, the repertoire was profiled, and TCRdb retains in-frame clones only, with some absent. The top ten clones hold less than 3% of a sample with about 140,000 clones, almost 80% of them seen once. Sequencing was performed on PBMCs or T cells enriched from blood (not recorded which). These TCRs come from a woman aged 50 to 60 who had recovered from COVID-19. Each CDR3 is given with its conserved first and last residue. Fields, in order: D gene, V gene, clone size, J gene, CDR3 DNA, CDR3 protein. The D gene is left open where the match is weak. Size tells how often a clone was seen (once, few, many) or the class of an expanded clone, and some rows leave it out.

>.|TRBV9|.|TRBJ1-3
TGTGCCAGCAGCGTAGCTCTCTCTGGAAACACCATATATTTT
CASSVALSGNTIYF
>.|TRBV11-2|few|TRBJ1-3
TGTGCCAGCAGCCAGACTCTTGGAAACACCATATATTTT
CASSQTLGNTIYF
>.|TRBV19|.|TRBJ1-1
TGTGCCAGTAGTATAGCGGGCACTGAAGCTTTCTTT
CASSIAGTEAFF
>TRBD2|TRBV2|.|TRBJ2-1
TGTGCCAGCAGTGGACTAGCGGGACGGAGCTCCTACAATGAGCAGTTCTTC
CASSGLAGRSSYNEQFF
>.|TRBV29-1|many|TRBJ2-1
TGCAGCGTCTCCCGTAATCATGAGCAGTTCTTC
CSVSRNHEQFF
>.|TRBV5-8|.|TRBJ2-4
TGTGCCAGCAGCAAAACCGCCGGGGTCCTAGCCAAAAACATTCAGTACTTC
CASSKTAGVLAKNIQYF
>.|TRBV9|.|TRBJ2-2
TGTGCCAGCAGCGTAGGAGGAGGGGAGCTGTTTTTT
CASSVGGGELFF
>.|TRBV4-2|.|TRBJ1-2
TGTGCCAGCAGCCAAGATCATCTAGGTGGTGGGGCCGACGGCTACACCTTC
CASSQDHLGGGADGYTF
>.|TRBV19|.|TRBJ2-5
TGTGCCAGTAGTATACCTGGCGGGGGAGGGGGTCGCCACTCCCGAGAGACCCAGTACTTC
CASSIPGGGGGRHSRETQYF
>.|TRBV11-3|.|TRBJ2-2
TGTGCCAGCAGCCCCACTCCCTGGGAGCTGTTTTTT
CASSPTPWELFF
>.|TRBV11-3|.|TRBJ1-6
TGTGCCAGCAGCTTAGAAAGGGGACTCCTCCACTTT
CASSLERGLLHF
>.|TRBV5-5|few|TRBJ1-3
TGTGCCAGCAGCTTGGCAGTGGGAAACACCATATATTTT
CASSLAVGNTIYF
>.|TRBV7-3|.|TRBJ2-7
TGTGCCAGCAGCCAAACAGGGCCCTACGAGCAGTACTTC
CASSQTGPYEQYF
>TRBD1|TRBV7-9|.|TRBJ2-1
TGTGCCAGCAGCCGGAGGAGGGACAGGGGGCTAGGGGGTGAGCAGTTCTTC
CASSRRRDRGLGGEQFF
>TRBD1|TRBV5-1|.|TRBJ1-5
TGCGCCAGCAGCCCCGACAGGGAAAGGTACGTTTGCGATCAGCCCCAGCATTTT
CASSPDRERYVCDQPQHF
>.|TRBV5-6|.|TRBJ1-2
TGTGCCAGCAGCTTGGACAGGGATTTCTTTGGCTACACCTTC
CASSLDRDFFGYTF
>TRBD1|TRBV9|.|TRBJ2-1
TGTGCCAGCAGCGTAGACGGACAGGGTACCAATGAGCAGTTCTTC
CASSVDGQGTNEQFF
>TRBD1|TRBV5-1|.|TRBJ1-2
TGCGCCAGCAGCCCTGGGGGACAGTTTAACTATGGCTACACCTTC
CASSPGGQFNYGYTF
>TRBD1|TRBV7-9|few|TRBJ2-5
TGTGCCAGCAGAGATAAGGGACAGACCCAAGAGACCCAGTACTTC
CASRDKGQTQETQYF
>TRBD1|TRBV5-1|.|TRBJ2-1
TGCGCCAGCAGCTTGGGGGACAGGGCCTACAATGAGCAGTTCTTC
CASSLGDRAYNEQFF
>TRBD1|TRBV7-3|.|TRBJ1-1
TGTGCCAGCACCCGGGACAGGGGAGGGACTGAAGCTTTCTTT
CASTRDRGGTEAFF
>.|TRBV18|.|TRBJ1-6
TGTGCCAGCTCACCATCTACAGATAATTCACCCCTCCACTTT
CASSPSTDNSPLHF
>TRBD2|TRBV27|once|TRBJ2-7
TGTGCCAGCACCTTAGCGGGGGGGCAATCCGAGCAGTACTTC
CASTLAGGQSEQYF
>TRBD1|TRBV5-4|.|TRBJ1-1
TGTGCCAGCAGCTTGGGGACCCAGGGGGACACTGAAGCTTTCTTT
CASSLGTQGDTEAFF
>.|TRBV7-3|.|TRBJ1-6
TGTGCCAGCAGCTTGGGGGACACATATAATTCACCCCTCCACTTT
CASSLGDTYNSPLHF
>.|TRBV3-1/TRBV3-2|.|TRBJ1-1
TGTGCCAGCAGCCAAGAACGGCAGGTTGAAGCTTTCTTT
CASSQERQVEAFF
>TRBD1|TRBV11-1|few|TRBJ1-1
TGTGCCAGCAGCTCCAGGACAGGGGTCGGCACTGAAGCTTTCTTT
CASSSRTGVGTEAFF
>.|TRBV4-1|.|TRBJ2-2
TGCGCCAGCAGCCAAGGCACAGGGCCGAACACCGGGGAGCTGTTTTTT
CASSQGTGPNTGELFF
>.|TRBV12-3/TRBV12-4|.|TRBJ2-7
TGTGCCAGCAGCATTGTCCAGGCCTACGAGCAGTACTTC
CASSIVQAYEQYF
>TRBD2|TRBV5-6|.|TRBJ2-5
TGTGCCAGCAGCTTCCGGGCGGGGGTTCAAGAGACCCAGTACTTC
CASSFRAGVQETQYF
>TRBD2|TRBV30|.|TRBJ2-1
TGTGCCCGCTCTAGCGGGAGGGCCCTGAATGAGCAGTTCTTC
CARSSGRALNEQFF
>.|TRBV20-1|.|TRBJ1-2
TGCAGTGCTAGTGGGGTGCGTGCGAACAGCTATGGCTACACCTTC
CSASGVRANSYGYTF
>TRBD1|TRBV9|.|TRBJ2-1
TGTGCCAGCAGCAGAACGGGACAGACTGACAATGAGCAGTTCTTC
CASSRTGQTDNEQFF